The 26 T cell receptor beta chains in this list originate from one sample, sequenced in a study of blood T cell repertoires in COVID-19. Method: immunoSEQ multiplex PCR; TCRdb's copy keeps in-frame clones and lacks some. The sample has over 150,000 clones; about 86% are singletons. Sequencing was carried out using peripheral blood. These receptors all come from a man in his forties or fifties with active or convalescent COVID-19.

This clone was detected only a few times. V usage is TRBV24-1 and J usage is TRBJ1-3, with 8 positions matching TRBD1. Germline V CDR1 and CDR2: KGHDR, SFDVKD. Unmatched junction bases numbered 8, after V lost 5 bases and J lost 0 bases. The CDR3 loop spans 17 amino acids. The CDR3 loop is CATSAGTGGTSGNTIYF. The DNA for the CDR3 is TGTGCCACCAGTGCCGGAACAGGGGGTACCTCTGGAAACACCATATATTTT.

The J gene is TRBJ1-6, the V gene TRBV14; a weak D match, TRBD1 (5 bases). The germline V gene has CDR1 SGHDN and CDR2 FVKESK. Trimming took 1 base from V and 7 from J, leaving 11 bases between them. The CDR3 runs to 15 residues. Here the CDR3 reads CASSQARAGNSPLHF. In DNA form, the CDR3 reads TGTGCCAGCAGCCAAGCCAGGGCGGGAAATTCACCCCTCCACTTT. The entire variable domain, with the rest obtained from reference TRBV14 and TRBJ1-6, is as follows: EAGVTQFPSHSVIEKGQTVTLRCDPISGHDNLYWYRRVMGKEIKFLLHFVKESKQDESGMPNNRFLAERTGGTYSTLKVQPAELEDSGVYFCASSQARAGNSPLHFGNGTRLTVT.

V gene TRBV5-1 combines with J gene TRBJ2-1; D is possibly TRBD2 (6 bases). Trimming took off 1 base at V and 3 bases at J, with 14 bases between the two ends. The CDR3 runs to 16 residues. Germline V gives CDR1 SGHRS, CDR2 YFSETQ. CDR3 amino acids: CASSLSGDYSYNEQFF. CDR3 in DNA: TGCGCCAGCAGCTTGTCGGGAGATTACAGCTACAATGAGCAGTTCTTC.

The gene calls are TRBV19 and TRBJ2-5; D possibly corresponds to TRBD2 (5 bases). Germline assignment: CDR1 LNHDA and CDR2 SQIVND (reference sequence). Trimming removed 2 bases from V and 4 bases from J, with 11 bases in between. The CDR3 covers 14 residues. CDR3: CASSISGSAETQYF. The CDR3 DNA reads as TGTGCCAGTAGTATATCGGGGTCTGCAGAGACCCAGTACTTC. The full variable domain, completed using reference TRBV19 and TRBJ2-5, is DGGITQSPKYLFRKEGQNVTLSCEQNLNHDAMYWYRQDPGQGLRLIYYSQIVNDFQKGDIAEGYSVSREKKESFPLTVTSAQKNPTAFYLCASSISGSAETQYFGPGTRLLVL.

The chain is built from TRBV7-8 and TRBJ1-4; D is ambiguous. This CDR3 contains 14 residues. Germline V gene sequence: CDR1 SGHVS, CDR2 FQNEAQ. The V and J ends lost 5 bases and 4 bases respectively, with 11 bases between them. The CDR3 sequence: CASSLFQNNEKLFF. For the CDR3, the DNA is TGTGCCAGCAGCCTCTTCCAGAATAATGAAAAACTGTTTTTT. Complete variable domain (other parts from reference TRBV7-8 and TRBJ1-4): GAGVSQSPRYKVAKRGQDVALRCDPISGHVSLFWYQQALGQGPEFLTYFQNEAQLDKSGLPSDRFFAERPEGSVSTLKIQRTQQEDSAVYLCASSLFQNNEKLFFGSGTQLSVL.

The genes are TRBV15 and TRBJ2-7; 10 bases map to TRBD1. The CDR3 extends over 16 amino acids. V lost 4 bases to trimming and J lost 5 bases; unmatched junction nucleotides: 11. CDR1 and CDR2 (germline): LNHNV, YYDKDF (reference sequence). The CDR3, as DNA: TGTGCCACCAGCATACAGGGACAGGGGATGAACCACGAGCAGTACTTC. This encodes CATSIQGQGMNHEQYF.

This rearrangement joins TRBV7-3 to TRBJ1-3; D is uncertain. This CDR3 has 12 amino acids. CDR1 SGHTA and CDR2 FQGTGA come from the germline V gene. V lost 8 bases and J lost 0, with 5 bases in between. CDR3 in amino acids: CASWSSGNTIYF. The CDR3 nucleotides are TGTGCCAGCTGGAGCTCTGGAAACACCATATATTTT.

The sample holds a few counts of this clone. The chain is built from TRBV6-2 or TRBV6-3 and TRBJ1-3; D ambiguous. The ends were cut back, 7 bases at V and 4 bases at J, with 8 bases in the middle. The CDR3 is 12 residues long. Germline loops: CDR1 MNHEY, CDR2 SVGEGT. Here the CDR3 reads CASTPSGNTIYF. The CDR3 DNA reads as TGTGCCAGCACCCCCTCCGGAAACACCATATATTTT.

This rearrangement joins TRBV15 to TRBJ1-5; tentative D call: TRBD1 (5 bases). V was cut by 5 bases and J by 4 bases, with 12 bases left in between. The CDR3 consists of 14 residues. Germline V lookup: CDR1 LNHNV, CDR2 YYDKDF (reference sequence). DNA for the CDR3: TGTGCCACCAGCGGGGGGTGGGGAAATCAGCCCCAGCATTTT. It is translated as CATSGGWGNQPQHF. Combining the CDR3 with reference TRBV15 and TRBJ1-5 gives the whole variable domain DAMVIQNPRYQVTQFGKPVTLSCSQTLNHNVMYWYQQKSSQAPKLLFHYYDKDFNNEADTPDNFQSRRPNTSFCFLDIRSPGLGDTAMYLCATSGGWGNQPQHFGDGTRLSIL.

The gene calls are TRBV16 and TRBJ1-4; D is ambiguous. The CDR3 is 17 residues long. Trimming took 3 bases from V and 0 from J, leaving 14 bases between them. Germline loops: CDR1 KGHSY, CDR2 FQNENV. CDR3 nucleotide sequence: TGTGCCAGCAGCCATGAGGCGGGTATTGCAACTAATGAAAAACTGTTTTTT. This codes for CASSHEAGIATNEKLFF. The full variable domain, in which reference TRBV16 and TRBJ1-4 provide the parts outside the CDR3, is GEEVAQTPKHLVRGEGQKAKLYCAPIKGHSYVFWYQQVLKNEFKFLISFQNENVFDETGMPKERFSAKCLPNSPCSLEIQATKLEDSAVYFCASSHEAGIATNEKLFFGSGTQLSVL.

The chain uses TRBV6-5 and TRBJ1-2, with 7 positions matching TRBD1. From germline, CDR1 is MNHEY and CDR2 SVGAGI. This CDR3 region has 14 residues. Trimming removed 8 bases from V and 6 bases from J; junction bases left unmatched: 12. CDR3 nucleotides: TGTGCCAGCGGCCGACAGGGACGAACGAATGGCTACACCTTC. This sequence encodes CASGRQGRTNGYTF.

The gene calls are TRBV9 and TRBJ2-3; D gene ambiguous. Deletions cut 2 bases from V and 0 bases from J, with 10 bases between. The CDR3 length is 15 residues. Per germline, CDR1 SGDLS and CDR2 YYNGEE. CDR3 coding DNA: TGTGCCAGCAGCGTGTGGAGCAGTAGCACAGATACGCAGTATTTT. Its translation is CASSVWSSSTDTQYF.

CDR3 DNA sequence: TGTGCTAGTGGTTCCGTCCCCGGGGGTGAGCAGTACTTC. Amino acid sequence: CASGSVPGGEQYF. The chain couples TRBV12-5 to TRBJ2-7; TRBD2 might be the D (6 bases). Trimming took off 4 bases at V and 7 bases at J, with 14 bases between the two ends. The length of the CDR3 is 13 residues. Germline V gives CDR1 LGHNT, CDR2 FRNRAP.

This chain links TRBV12-3 or TRBV12-4 with TRBJ1-2, with a tentative D call TRBD1 (5 bases). The CDR3 is 13 amino acids. V dropped 6 bases and J dropped 4 bases, with 12 bases sitting between them. CDR3 loop: CASSQQVLYGYTF. CDR3 DNA sequence: TGTGCCAGCAGCCAACAGGTACTCTATGGCTACACCTTC.

The rearrangement links TRBV7-3 to TRBJ2-1; D is possibly TRBD2 (6 bases). Germline V gives CDR1 SGHTA, CDR2 FQGTGA. This CDR3 is built from 15 residues. With 5 bases removed from V and 7 bases from J, the gap between germline ends came to 18 bases. The CDR3 DNA sequence: TGTGCCAGCAGCCCCTACGGCGGGGCTGGGAATGAGCAGTTCTTC. Translation gives CASSPYGGAGNEQFF.

V and J are TRBV12-3 or TRBV12-4 and TRBJ1-1, with D uncertain. This CDR3 region has 13 residues. V was pared by 2 bases and J by 2 bases, with 6 bases between. The CDR3 DNA reads as TGTGCCAGCAGTTTATCAGGAAACACTGAAGCTTTCTTT. Translation gives CASSLSGNTEAFF.

This clone was counted a single time. As DNA, the CDR3 is TGTGCCAGCAGTCGGACATTAAATAGCAATCAGCCCCAGCATTTT. Protein product: CASSRTLNSNQPQHF. The gene calls are TRBV6-2 or TRBV6-3 and TRBJ1-5; D may be TRBD1 (5 bases). The V end lost 5 bases, the J end lost 0 bases, and 11 bases lay between the germline ends. The CDR3 has 15 amino acids. Germline CDR1 and CDR2: MNHEY and SVGEGT.

This sequence joins TRBV7-9 and TRBJ2-3; 10 nucleotides align to TRBD2. CDR3 length: 15 amino acids. Germline-derived CDR1 and CDR2 are SEHNR and FQNEAQ (reference sequence). The junction had 3 bases not matched to a gene; V was cut back by 2 bases and J by 4 bases. This chain's CDR3 is CASSLPSGGSDTQYF. As DNA, the CDR3 is TGTGCCAGCAGCTTACCTAGCGGGGGATCAGATACGCAGTATTTT.

This clone has just one count. This chain joins TRBV21-1 and TRBJ1-1; the table gives TRBD1 as D, unverified against the DNA. TRBV21-1 is shown as a pseudogene. The length of the CDR3 is 16 residues. For the CDR3, the DNA is TGTGCCAGCAGCGATCGGGACAGGGGGAAGAACACTGAAGCTTTCTTT. It codes for CASSDRDRGKNTEAFF.

V gene TRBV19 combines with J gene TRBJ1-3; D gene uncertain. Trimming cost V 6 bases and J 0 bases, with 12 bases left between them. This CDR3 comprises 15 residues. Germline V gene data show CDR1 as LNHDA and CDR2 as SQIVND (reference sequence). The CDR3 loop is CASSSSGLSGNTIYF. The CDR3 bases are TGTGCCAGTAGCTCCTCCGGTCTCTCTGGAAACACCATATATTTT.

In DNA form, the CDR3 reads TGTGCCAGCAGTCACCAAATACGGACAGGAGGGAATTACGAGCAGTACTTC. Translating gives CASSHQIRTGGNYEQYF. V usage is TRBV6-6 and J usage is TRBJ2-7, with D possibly TRBD1 on 7 matching bases. The germline V and J ends were trimmed by 5 bases and 4 bases, with 24 bases remaining between them. Germline lookup yields CDR1 MNHNY and CDR2 SVGAGI (reference sequence). The CDR3 loop spans 17 amino acids.

The chain couples TRBV4-2 to TRBJ1-6; D might be TRBD1 (5 bases). Trimming left V 4 bases short and J 7 bases short, with 11 bases between. CDR1 and CDR2 from the germline V gene are LGHNA and YNFKEQ. This CDR3 has 14 residues. The DNA of the CDR3 is TGTGCCAGCAGCCTCGGTAGGGGCAATTCACCCCTCCACTTT. It is translated as CASSLGRGNSPLHF.

The V call is TRBV6-4, the J call TRBJ2-7; 14 positions agree with TRBD2. This CDR3 has 16 residues. The germline CDR1 and CDR2 sequences are MRHNA and SNTAGT. V dropped 3 bases and J dropped 7; count of bases not matched to a gene: 8. CDR3 protein: CASSERTSGGNLEQYF. The CDR3 DNA follows: TGTGCCAGCAGTGAAAGGACTAGCGGGGGGAATTTAGAGCAGTACTTC.

This clone occurred a few times. V usage is TRBV7-8 and J usage is TRBJ1-5; 10 bases match TRBD1. CDR1 and CDR2 from the germline V gene are SGHVS and FQNEAQ. V was clipped by 3 bases and J by 4 bases; unmatched bases: 6. The CDR3 runs to 16 residues. The CDR3 DNA sequence: TGTGCCAGCAGCTTCGGACAGGGGGGGAGAAATCAGCCCCAGCATTTT. Protein: CASSFGQGGRNQPQHF.

The chain links TRBV5-1 to TRBJ1-2; D unresolved. V lost 4 bases and J lost 11, with 18 bases in between. Germline CDR1 SGHRS, CDR2 YFSETQ. The CDR3 loop spans 13 amino acids. DNA for the CDR3: TGCGCCAGCAGCCCCCAACCTGACGGAGGATACACCTTC. Amino acids: CASSPQPDGGYTF. Together with reference TRBV5-1 and TRBJ1-2, the CDR3 gives the full variable domain: KAGVTQTPRYLIKTRGQQVTLSCSPISGHRSVSWYQQTPGQGLQFLFEYFSETQRNKGNFPGRFSGRQFSNSRSEMNVSTLELGDSALYLCASSPQPDGGYTFGSGTRLTVV.

The CDR3 bases are TGCAGCGCCGTGACAGGGGAAGGAAGCTACACCTTC. This translates into CSAVTGEGSYTF. This chain joins TRBV29-1 and TRBJ1-2; 8 bases line up with TRBD1. Losses at the gene ends were 7 bases for V and 9 bases for J; bases not matched to a gene: 10. The CDR3 runs to 12 residues. CDR1 is SQVTM, CDR2 ANQGSEA, per germline.